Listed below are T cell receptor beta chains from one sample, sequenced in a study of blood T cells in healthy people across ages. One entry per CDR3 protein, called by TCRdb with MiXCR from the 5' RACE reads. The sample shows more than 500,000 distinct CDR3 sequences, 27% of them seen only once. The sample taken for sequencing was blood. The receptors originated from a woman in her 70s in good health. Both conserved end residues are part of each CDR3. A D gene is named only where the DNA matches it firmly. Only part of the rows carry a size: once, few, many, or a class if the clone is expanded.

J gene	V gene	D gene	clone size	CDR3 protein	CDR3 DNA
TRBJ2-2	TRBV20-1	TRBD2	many	CSASELAGGTSGELFF	TGCAGTGCTAGTGAACTAGCGGGGGGAACATCCGGGGAGCTGTTTTTT
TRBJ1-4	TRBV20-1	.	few	CSAPGQPTNEKLFF	TGCAGTGCGCCGGGACAACCAACTAATGAAAAACTGTTTTTT
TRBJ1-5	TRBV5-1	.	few	CASSLDGTGWQPQHF	TGCGCCAGCAGCTTGGATGGGACGGGGTGGCAGCCCCAGCATTTT
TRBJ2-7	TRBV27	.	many	CASARLIAYEQYF	TGTGCCAGCGCCCGACTGATCGCGTATGAGCAGTACTTC
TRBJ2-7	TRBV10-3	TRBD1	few	CAISERGSDRGIHF	TGTGCCATCAGTGAGCGGGGGTCGGACAGGGGGATCCATTTC
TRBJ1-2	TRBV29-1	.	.	CSVAAARENNYGYTF	TGCAGCGTAGCAGCCGCCAGGGAGAATAACTATGGCTACACCTTC
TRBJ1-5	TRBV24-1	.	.	CATSDTPSGTPSNQPQHF	TGTGCCACCAGTGATACGCCCAGTGGGACCCCGAGCAATCAGCCCCAGCATTTT
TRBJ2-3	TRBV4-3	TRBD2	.	CASSQESQAGLAVADTQYF	TGCGCCAGCAGCCAAGAGAGTCAGGCGGGACTAGCTGTCGCAGATACGCAGTATTTT
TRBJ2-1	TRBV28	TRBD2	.	CASRYPGLAGVRSRGNEQFF	TGTGCCAGCAGGTACCCGGGACTAGCGGGAGTGAGAAGCAGGGGCAATGAGCAGTTCTTC
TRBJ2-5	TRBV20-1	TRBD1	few	CSARLGTGDGETQYF	TGCAGTGCTAGACTCGGGACAGGAGATGGAGAGACCCAGTACTTC
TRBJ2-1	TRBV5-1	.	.	CASSSQTLDEQFF	TGCGCCAGCAGCTCCCAAACCTTGGATGAGCAGTTCTTC
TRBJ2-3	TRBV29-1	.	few	CSVEDHSPDTQYF	TGCAGCGTTGAAGATCATTCCCCAGATACGCAGTATTTT
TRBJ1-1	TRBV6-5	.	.	CATRPAEYLNTEAFF	TGTGCCACTCGTCCCGCCGAATACCTGAACACTGAAGCTTTCTTT
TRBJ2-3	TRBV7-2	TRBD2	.	CASSSGLAVRDTQYF	TGTGCCAGCAGCTCGGGACTAGCGGTCCGCGATACGCAGTATTTT
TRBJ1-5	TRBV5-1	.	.	CASSLDGVSNQPQHF	TGCGCCAGCAGCTTGGACGGAGTGAGCAATCAGCCCCAGCATTTT
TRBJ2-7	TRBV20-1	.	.	CSAPGATYEQYF	TGCAGTGCCCCGGGGGCTACCTACGAGCAGTACTTC
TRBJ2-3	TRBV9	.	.	CASSVETSGHTQYF	TGTGCCAGCAGCGTAGAGACCTCCGGGCATACGCAGTATTTT
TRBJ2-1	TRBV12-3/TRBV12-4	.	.	CASSLIKREQFF	TGTGCCAGCAGTTTAATCAAGAGAGAGCAGTTCTTC
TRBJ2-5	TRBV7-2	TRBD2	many	CASRLAGSQETQYF	TGTGCCAGCAGACTAGCGGGGTCCCAAGAGACCCAGTACTTC
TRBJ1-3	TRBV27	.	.	CASRNVGGNTIYF	TGTGCCAGCAGAAACGTGGGTGGAAACACCATATATTTT
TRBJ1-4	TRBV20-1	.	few	CSASGTTTNEKLFF	TGCAGTGCTTCAGGGACTACAACTAATGAAAAACTGTTTTTT
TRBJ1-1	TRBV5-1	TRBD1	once	CASSLMWNSDRGQGAFF	TGCGCCAGCAGCTTGATGTGGAATTCGGACAGGGGCCAAGGAGCTTTCTTT
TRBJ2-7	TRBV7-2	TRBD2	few	CASSSTSGGFYEQYF	TGTGCCAGCAGCTCGACTAGCGGGGGATTCTACGAGCAGTACTTC
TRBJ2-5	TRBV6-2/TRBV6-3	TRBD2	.	CASDGTTQPIQETQYF	TGTGCCAGCGACGGGACTACCCAGCCCATCCAAGAGACCCAGTACTTC
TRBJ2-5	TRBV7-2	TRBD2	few	CASCRAGTETQYF	TGTGCCAGCTGTAGAGCGGGGACAGAGACCCAGTACTTC
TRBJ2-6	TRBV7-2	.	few	CASSLFSGIGANVLTF	TGTGCCAGCAGCTTATTTTCAGGGATTGGGGCCAACGTCCTGACTTTC
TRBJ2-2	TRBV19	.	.	CASSTQGNTGELFF	TGTGCCAGTAGCACTCAGGGGAACACCGGGGAGCTGTTTTTT
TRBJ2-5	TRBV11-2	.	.	CASSRERGSETQYF	TGTGCCAGCAGTAGGGAAAGAGGGTCAGAGACCCAGTACTTC
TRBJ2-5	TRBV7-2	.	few	CASSLMGGKYQETQYF	TGTGCCAGCAGCTTAATGGGGGGAAAGTACCAAGAGACCCAGTACTTC
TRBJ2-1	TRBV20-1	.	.	CSARDQRGGDNEQFF	TGCAGTGCTAGAGACCAGAGGGGGGGTGACAATGAGCAGTTCTTC
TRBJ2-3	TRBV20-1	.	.	CSTNKQAGLGDTQYF	TGCAGTACTAACAAGCAGGCAGGCCTAGGGGATACGCAGTATTTT
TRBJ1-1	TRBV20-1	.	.	CSATPVNTEAFF	TGCAGTGCTACACCGGTGAACACTGAAGCTTTCTTT
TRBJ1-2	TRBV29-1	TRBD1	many	CSVRGQGHYYTF	TGCAGCGTGAGGGGACAGGGGCACTACTACACCTTC
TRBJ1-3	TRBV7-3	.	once	CASSLHPGISGNTIYF	TGTGCCAGCAGCTTACATCCAGGGATCTCTGGAAACACCATATATTTT
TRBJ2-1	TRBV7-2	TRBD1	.	CASSPTGTGGLEQFF	TGTGCCAGCAGCCCGACCGGGACAGGGGGCTTAGAGCAGTTCTTC
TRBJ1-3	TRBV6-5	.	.	CASTRPGNTIYF	TGTGCCAGCACACGACCCGGAAACACCATATATTTT
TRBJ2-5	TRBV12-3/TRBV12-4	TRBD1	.	CASSLTGGQGETQYF	TGTGCCAGCAGTTTGACAGGGGGCCAGGGAGAGACCCAGTACTTC